One and the same sample provided the 27 T cell receptor beta chains below, sequenced in a study of cytomegalovirus exposure and HLA in healthy donors. Vbeta (60) and Jbeta (13) primers were used in the PCR. Sequenced by immunoSEQ multiplex PCR; TCRdb stores in-frame clones only, minus some. The sample holds about 57,000 clones, 75% to 85% seen once. The sample taken for sequencing was PBMCs. The receptors derive from a male donor in good health and CMV-seronegative.

The count of this clone is one. The chain links TRBV4-3 to TRBJ2-3; D call uncertain. The CDR3 sequence is 16 residues long. Trimming left V 0 bases short and J 7 bases short, with 17 bases between. Looked up from germline, CDR1 is LGHNA and CDR2 is YSLEER. CDR3 sequence (DNA): TGCGCCAGCAGCCAAGATCGAGTGGAAGACACCCATACGCAGTATTTT. It encodes CASSQDRVEDTHTQYF.

J is TRBJ1-1 and V is TRBV10-3, with TRBD1 matching over 8 bases. Germline V gene lookup returns CDR1 ENHRY and CDR2 SYGVKD. J gave up 2 bases and V 4 bases, and 3 bases lay outside the gene matches. The CDR3 runs 14 residues. CDR3 region: CAISAGTGNTEAFF. For the CDR3, the DNA is TGTGCCATCAGTGCCGGGACAGGCAACACTGAAGCTTTCTTT.

The CDR3 loop is CAISETSGQGNQPQHF. In DNA, the CDR3 is TGTGCCATCAGTGAGACTTCGGGACAGGGGAATCAGCCCCAGCATTTT. The rearrangement links TRBV10-3 to TRBJ1-5; 10 bases align to TRBD1. The germline gives CDR1 ENHRY, CDR2 SYGVKD. This CDR3 contains 16 residues. J lost 4 bases, V lost 2 bases, and 5 bases had no gene match.

The genes are TRBV19 and TRBJ2-4, with a weak D call TRBD1 (5 bases). Germline-derived CDR1 and CDR2 are LNHDA and SQIVND (reference sequence). V was clipped by 9 bases and J by 7 bases, with 13 bases between them. CDR3 size: 12 residues. CDR3 amino acids: CASRDPGNIQYF. As DNA, the CDR3 is TGTGCCAGCAGGGATCCCGGGAACATTCAGTACTTC.

This chain links TRBV2 with TRBJ2-5, with TRBD1 matching over 8 bases. Germline V lookup: CDR1 SNHLY, CDR2 FYNNEI. With 4 bases clipped from V and 3 bases from J, the junction kept 7 bases outside the gene matches. The CDR3 contains 15 residues. The DNA for the CDR3 is TGTGCCAGCAGTGGACCAGGACAGGGTGAAGAGACCCAGTACTTC. Its translation is CASSGPGQGEETQYF.

The chain has TRBV6-6 and TRBJ1-2; D call uncertain. V was shortened by 5 bases and J by 3 bases, with 10 bases between the two germline ends. The length of the CDR3 is 13 residues. Germline values: CDR1 MNHNY, CDR2 SVGAGI (reference sequence). For the CDR3, the DNA is TGTGCCAGCAGTACGAGGGAGGACTATGGCTACACCTTC. Encoded protein: CASSTREDYGYTF.

V is TRBV4-3 and J is TRBJ2-5; D gene ambiguous. The better agreement between TRBJ2-7 and the DNA end casts doubt on the J call. Germline CDR1 and CDR2: LGHNA and YSLEER. The CDR3 spans 14 residues. CDR3 region: CASSQDPLYYEQYF. The CDR3 DNA sequence: TGCGCCAGCAGCCAAGACCCCTTGTACTACGAGCAGTACTTC.

The chain combines TRBV5-1 with TRBJ2-3; tentative D call: TRBD2 (6 bases). Germline lookup yields CDR1 SGHRS and CDR2 YFSETQ. CDR3 size: 15 residues. Trimming removed 3 bases at V and 0 bases at J, with 11 bases between. CDR3 loop: CASSSRETSTDTQYF. In DNA form, the CDR3 reads TGCGCCAGCAGCTCGCGGGAAACTAGCACAGATACGCAGTATTTT.

This clone was counted between two and nine times. V usage is TRBV13 and J usage is TRBJ2-3, with TRBD2 matching over 7 bases. CDR1 and CDR2 from the germline V gene are PRHDT and FYEKMQ (reference sequence). This CDR3 is built from 17 residues. V lost 5 bases, J lost 0 bases, and 11 bases stayed unmatched. The CDR3 loop is CASSGRSAGSSTDTQYF. The CDR3 DNA reads as TGTGCCAGCAGCGGACGCTCAGCGGGGTCGAGCACAGATACGCAGTATTTT. The whole variable domain, remainder taken from reference TRBV13 and TRBJ2-3, is AAGVIQSPRHLIKEKRETATLKCYPIPRHDTVYWYQQGPGQDPQFLISFYEKMQSDKGSIPDRFSAQQFSDYHSELNMSSLELGDSALYFCASSGRSAGSSTDTQYFGPGTRLTVL.

The V call is TRBV5-8, the J call TRBJ2-1; maybe TRBD1 (5 bases). CDR1 is SGHTS and CDR2 is YDEGEE in the germline V gene. V lost 6 bases, J lost 0 bases, and 16 bases lay in between. The CDR3 has 16 residues. The CDR3 nucleotides read TGTGCCAGCACCTTAGAAGGGGCTGCCTCCTACAATGAGCAGTTCTTC. Translated, it gives CASTLEGAASYNEQFF.

This chain uses TRBV7-2 with TRBJ2-7; the match to TRBD2 covers 9 bases. The CDR3 covers 15 residues. Germline V CDR1 and CDR2: SGHTA, FQGNSA. V shed 2 bases, J shed 2 bases, and the junction held 4 bases outside the gene matches. CDR3 coding DNA: TGTGCCAGCAGCTTAAAGCGGGGGGTCCCCTACGAGCAGTACTTC. Amino acids: CASSLKRGVPYEQYF. The entire variable domain, with the rest obtained from reference TRBV7-2 and TRBJ2-7, is as follows: GAGVSQSPSNKVTEKGKDVELRCDPISGHTALYWYRQSLGQGLEFLIYFQGNSAPDKSGLPSDRFSAERTGGSVSTLTIQRTQQEDSAVYLCASSLKRGVPYEQYFGPGTRLTVT.

The V and J genes are TRBV9 and TRBJ1-6; weak D call: TRBD1 (5 bases). Trimming removed 6 bases at V and 3 bases at J, with 7 bases between. The CDR3 runs 13 residues. The germline V gene encodes CDR1 SGDLS and CDR2 YYNGEE. DNA for the CDR3: TGTGCCAGCAAAGGGGACTATAATTCACCCCTCCACTTT. As protein: CASKGDYNSPLHF.

This clone was observed a few times. The V call is TRBV11-2, the J call TRBJ2-1; 9 bases map to TRBD2. The CDR3 runs to 16 residues. The trim removed 5 bases at V and 2 bases at J, leaving 7 bases unmatched. Germline V lookup: CDR1 SGHAT, CDR2 FQNNGV. The DNA for the CDR3 is TGTGCCAGCAGCCCGAGACTAGCGGCGACCTACAATGAGCAGTTCTTC. Amino acid sequence: CASSPRLAATYNEQFF.

This clone came up a few times. The rearrangement links TRBV7-9 to TRBJ1-4; a possible D gene is TRBD1 (6 bases). This CDR3 has 14 residues. From germline, CDR1 is SEHNR and CDR2 FQNEAQ (reference sequence). The ends were cut back, 5 bases at V and 8 bases at J, with 15 bases in the middle. The CDR3 protein is CASSRTDSWEKLFF. Here the CDR3 DNA reads TGTGCCAGCAGCCGCACGGACAGTTGGGAAAAACTGTTTTTT.

The chain uses TRBV7-8 and TRBJ1-1, with TRBD1 matching over 7 bases. Looked up from germline, CDR1 is SGHVS and CDR2 is FQNEAQ. V gave up 4 bases and J gave up 1 base; unmatched junction bases: 6. The CDR3 spans 15 residues. Here the CDR3 reads CASSYGQAQNTEAFF. The CDR3 nucleotides read TGTGCCAGCAGCTACGGACAGGCCCAGAACACTGAAGCTTTCTTT.

The rearrangement links TRBV11-2 to TRBJ2-2; TRBD1 is a possible D gene (6 bases). This CDR3 contains 14 residues. V lost 8 bases and J 0 bases, leaving 10 bases between the germline ends. Germline CDR1 is SGHAT and CDR2 is FQNNGV. Here the CDR3 reads CASQGQTNTGELFF. The DNA of the CDR3 is TGTGCCAGCCAGGGGCAGACGAACACCGGGGAGCTGTTTTTT.

This rearrangement joins TRBV7-7 to TRBJ1-1; D unresolved. This CDR3 region has 15 residues. Germline values: CDR1 SSHAT, CDR2 FNYEAQ (reference sequence). Trimming took 5 bases from V and 1 from J, leaving 14 bases between them. This CDR3 is CASSPLTGTNTEAFF. The DNA of the CDR3 is TGTGCCAGCAGCCCTCTGACGGGTACGAACACTGAAGCTTTCTTT.

This clone is a singleton in its sample. J is TRBJ2-6 and V is TRBV29-1; tentative D call: TRBD1 (5 bases). Trimming removed 0 bases at V and 0 bases at J, with 9 bases between. The germline V gene has CDR1 SQVTM and CDR2 ANQGSEA. The CDR3 extends over 16 amino acids. The DNA for the CDR3 is TGCAGCGTTGAAGACTTGACAGTCTCTGGGGCCAACGTCCTGACTTTC. Amino acids: CSVEDLTVSGANVLTF.

The chain couples TRBV30 to TRBJ2-7; TRBD1 might be the D (5 bases). Trimming took 1 base from V and 6 from J, leaving 13 bases between them. The CDR3 has 13 residues. The germline V gene encodes CDR1 GTSNPN and CDR2 SVGIG (reference sequence). The DNA for the CDR3 is TGTGCCTGGAGTGAACCAGGGTTGGTCGAGCAGTACTTC. It encodes CAWSEPGLVEQYF.

This chain connects TRBV12-5 to TRBJ2-3; perhaps TRBD2 as D (6 bases). The CDR3 has 18 residues. V gave up 1 base and J gave up 4 bases, with 21 bases separating them. Germline V gene data show CDR1 as LGHNT and CDR2 as FRNRAP. The CDR3 DNA reads TGTGCTAGTGGTTTGGGCCTCCGGGACTCGAGCTGGCCAGATACGCAGTATTTT. The encoded protein is CASGLGLRDSSWPDTQYF.

The genes are TRBV6-1 and TRBJ1-2; D call uncertain. Deletions cut 7 bases from V and 3 bases from J, with 9 bases between. This CDR3 region has 12 residues. Germline V gene lookup returns CDR1 MNHNS and CDR2 SASEGT. This CDR3 reads CASISGDYGYTF. The CDR3 nucleotides are TGTGCCAGCATTTCCGGGGACTATGGCTACACCTTC.

The CDR3 reads CASSFRTSGGPDTQYF. In nucleotides, the CDR3 is TGTGCCAGCAGCTTCAGGACTAGCGGGGGTCCAGATACGCAGTATTTT. The gene calls are TRBV7-9 and TRBJ2-3; 13 bases fit TRBD2. Germline CDR1 reads SEHNR; CDR2 reads FQNEAQ (reference sequence). V lost 3 bases and J lost 4; bases outside the gene matches: 4. The CDR3 runs 16 residues.

V usage is TRBV6-1 and J usage is TRBJ2-2; no firm D call. The ends were cut back, 1 base at V and 8 bases at J, with 8 bases in the middle. CDR3 size: 13 residues. From germline, CDR1 is MNHNS and CDR2 SASEGT. CDR3 amino acids: CASSEVLLGELFF. The DNA of the CDR3 is TGTGCCAGCAGTGAAGTATTATTGGGGGAGCTGTTTTTT.

The chain has TRBV11-2 and TRBJ1-2; D gene ambiguous. Germline lookup yields CDR1 SGHAT and CDR2 FQNNGV. This CDR3 is 12 amino acids long. Deletions cut 1 base from V and 8 bases from J, with 8 bases between. CDR3 in amino acids: CASSLGSGGYTF. Here the CDR3 DNA reads TGTGCCAGCAGCTTAGGCTCCGGGGGCTACACCTTC.

This clone is a singleton in its sample. V usage is TRBV15 and J usage is TRBJ2-7, with 8 bases lining up with TRBD2. The CDR3 sequence is 15 residues long. Germline CDR1 and CDR2: LNHNV and YYDKDF (reference sequence). The J segment lost 2 bases and the V segment lost 0 bases, leaving 3 bases of the junction unmatched. The CDR3 loop reads CATSRDPGGAYEQYF. The CDR3 region has the DNA TGTGCCACCAGCAGAGATCCGGGGGGGGCCTACGAGCAGTACTTC.

The J gene is TRBJ1-6, the V gene TRBV9, with unresolved D. CDR1 is SGDLS, CDR2 YYNGEE, per germline. The CDR3 spans 15 residues. Trimming shortened V by 0 bases and J by 7 bases, and 11 bases separated the two germline ends. CDR3 protein: CASSVAGSVNSPLHF. CDR3 in DNA: TGTGCCAGCAGCGTAGCGGGGTCGGTCAATTCACCCCTCCACTTT. Filled out from reference TRBV9 and TRBJ1-6, the complete variable domain reads DSGVTQTPKHLITATGQRVTLRCSPRSGDLSVYWYQQSLDQGLQFLIQYYNGEERAKGNILERFSAQQFPDLHSELNLSSLELGDSALYFCASSVAGSVNSPLHFGNGTRLTVT.

The chain carries TRBV11-3 and TRBJ2-7, with TRBD1 matching over 7 bases. The germline CDR1 and CDR2 sequences are SGHNT and YENEEA. V lost 5 bases and J lost 2; bases outside the gene matches: 12. The CDR3 consists of 16 residues. The CDR3 protein is CASSTPAGTDTYEQYF. CDR3 sequence (DNA): TGTGCCAGCAGCACCCCGGCTGGGACAGACACCTACGAGCAGTACTTC.